Listed below are T cell receptor beta chains from one sample, sequenced in a study of T cell responses to AZD1222 COVID-19 vaccine. Some clones are missing from TCRdb's copy, which holds only in-frame ones; the method was immunoSEQ multiplex PCR. The sample holds some 130,000 clones, roughly 93% seen once. Specimen: peripheral blood, collected 28 days after the second AZD1222 dose. Source of these receptors: an adult who received the AZD1222 COVID-19 vaccine. Both conserved end residues are part of each CDR3. Each record gives: V gene, J gene, clone size, CDR3 protein. Clone size is shown for a subset of rows, as once, few, many or a class of expanded clone.

v_call: TRBV5-1; j_call: TRBJ2-1; clone_size: -; cdr3_aa: CASSLFGRGNEQFF
v_call: TRBV6-5; j_call: TRBJ1-4; clone_size: once; cdr3_aa: CASRRTFREEEKLFF
v_call: TRBV21-1; j_call: TRBJ1-3; clone_size: -; cdr3_aa: CASSRGGALGNTIYF
v_call: TRBV7-9; j_call: TRBJ1-2; clone_size: -; cdr3_aa: CASRPPGQGFRYGYTF
v_call: TRBV19; j_call: TRBJ1-2; clone_size: -; cdr3_aa: CASSSWTGGVNYGYTF
v_call: TRBV6-5; j_call: TRBJ2-3; clone_size: -; cdr3_aa: CASSRTRTDTQYF
v_call: TRBV9; j_call: TRBJ1-4; clone_size: -; cdr3_aa: CASSVGGGTEKLFF
v_call: TRBV6-6; j_call: TRBJ2-7; clone_size: once; cdr3_aa: CASSPDRGYEQYF
v_call: TRBV19; j_call: TRBJ2-7; clone_size: -; cdr3_aa: CASSTNGGAGSYEQYF
v_call: TRBV5-1; j_call: TRBJ1-1; clone_size: few; cdr3_aa: CASSFNRVGTEAFF
v_call: TRBV18; j_call: TRBJ1-3; clone_size: -; cdr3_aa: CASSLQPGQGFGNTIYF
v_call: TRBV30; j_call: TRBJ2-7; clone_size: once; cdr3_aa: CAWSSPAGHSSYEQYF
v_call: TRBV7-3; j_call: TRBJ2-7; clone_size: -; cdr3_aa: CASSLGGGPLYEQYF
v_call: TRBV4-1; j_call: TRBJ2-5; clone_size: once; cdr3_aa: CASSLTPHNRGETQYF
v_call: TRBV5-1; j_call: TRBJ1-5; clone_size: once; cdr3_aa: CASSPGTTNQPQHF
v_call: TRBV4-1; j_call: TRBJ2-7; clone_size: -; cdr3_aa: CASSQTDSSSYEQYF
v_call: TRBV7-2; j_call: TRBJ2-1; clone_size: -; cdr3_aa: CASSFELVIYNEQFF
v_call: TRBV6-5; j_call: TRBJ1-5; clone_size: -; cdr3_aa: CASSRGGNQPQHF
v_call: TRBV7-3; j_call: TRBJ2-1; clone_size: -; cdr3_aa: CASSLTTTTYNEQFF
v_call: TRBV3-1/TRBV3-2; j_call: TRBJ1-1; clone_size: -; cdr3_aa: CASSQDWDVNTEAFF
v_call: TRBV15; j_call: TRBJ1-4; clone_size: -; cdr3_aa: CATSIRDNEKLFF
v_call: TRBV5-4; j_call: TRBJ1-1; clone_size: -; cdr3_aa: CASSPGQANTEAFF
v_call: TRBV25-1; j_call: TRBJ1-2; clone_size: -; cdr3_aa: CASLLPDRANYGYTF
v_call: TRBV19; j_call: TRBJ1-5; clone_size: -; cdr3_aa: CASSIGPAAHSNQPQHF
v_call: TRBV28; j_call: TRBJ1-1; clone_size: -; cdr3_aa: CASRENTEAFF
v_call: TRBV28; j_call: TRBJ1-4; clone_size: -; cdr3_aa: CASSLLGSREKLFF
v_call: TRBV5-4; j_call: TRBJ2-1; clone_size: -; cdr3_aa: CASSFPWTGGIDEQFF
v_call: TRBV9; j_call: TRBJ1-2; clone_size: once; cdr3_aa: CASSVSDRATFGGYTF
v_call: TRBV27; j_call: TRBJ2-5; clone_size: -; cdr3_aa: CASTSRGDGETQYF
v_call: TRBV30; j_call: TRBJ2-2; clone_size: -; cdr3_aa: CAWSSRTSGPTNTGELFF
v_call: TRBV6-1; j_call: TRBJ1-2; clone_size: -; cdr3_aa: CASSERGNTQAYGYTF
v_call: TRBV6-5; j_call: TRBJ2-1; clone_size: once; cdr3_aa: CASAPGQAYNEQFF
v_call: TRBV5-4; j_call: TRBJ2-1; clone_size: -; cdr3_aa: CASSLTSGSFNEQFF
v_call: TRBV5-4; j_call: TRBJ1-2; clone_size: -; cdr3_aa: CASSLSKGSPPEGYTF
v_call: TRBV24-1; j_call: TRBJ2-2; clone_size: -; cdr3_aa: CATSPRTGELFF
v_call: TRBV12-5; j_call: TRBJ2-3; clone_size: few; cdr3_aa: CASGFAGLPGLAGGPTDTQYF
v_call: TRBV6-5; j_call: TRBJ2-1; clone_size: -; cdr3_aa: CASLLFSYNEQFF
v_call: TRBV5-1; j_call: TRBJ2-6; clone_size: -; cdr3_aa: CASSSGRSGANVLTF
v_call: TRBV19; j_call: TRBJ1-5; clone_size: -; cdr3_aa: CASSIGDNSNQPQHF
v_call: TRBV4-1; j_call: TRBJ1-3; clone_size: -; cdr3_aa: CASSLSGTEVNTIYF
v_call: TRBV4-1; j_call: TRBJ2-5; clone_size: -; cdr3_aa: CASSLHPGSGTSGRGETQYF
v_call: TRBV2; j_call: TRBJ2-7; clone_size: -; cdr3_aa: CASSEALSGRDPYEQYF
v_call: TRBV14; j_call: TRBJ1-2; clone_size: -; cdr3_aa: CASSRNDRAYGYTF
v_call: TRBV23-1; j_call: TRBJ1-5; clone_size: -; cdr3_aa: CASSQPDPGQGKSQPQHF
v_call: TRBV5-6; j_call: TRBJ1-3; clone_size: -; cdr3_aa: CASSWLGSGNTIYF
v_call: TRBV27; j_call: TRBJ1-1; clone_size: -; cdr3_aa: CASSLQHMNTEAFF
v_call: TRBV11-2; j_call: TRBJ1-4; clone_size: -; cdr3_aa: CASSRSGAAPRGKLFF
v_call: TRBV19; j_call: TRBJ2-7; clone_size: -; cdr3_aa: CASSIPPPGEQYF
v_call: TRBV6-5; j_call: TRBJ1-3; clone_size: -; cdr3_aa: CASSYSAGAGNTIYF
v_call: TRBV2; j_call: TRBJ2-6; clone_size: -; cdr3_aa: CAGYRGSGANVLTF
v_call: TRBV27; j_call: TRBJ1-1; clone_size: -; cdr3_aa: CASSFGGWGAEAFF
v_call: TRBV2; j_call: TRBJ1-3; clone_size: -; cdr3_aa: CASSEGHPNSGNTIYF
v_call: TRBV11-3; j_call: TRBJ2-1; clone_size: -; cdr3_aa: CASRVGEGGGEQFF
v_call: TRBV18; j_call: TRBJ1-2; clone_size: once; cdr3_aa: CASSPPTTNYGYTF
v_call: TRBV13; j_call: TRBJ2-2; clone_size: -; cdr3_aa: CASSLGGQRTGELFF
v_call: TRBV9; j_call: TRBJ2-1; clone_size: once; cdr3_aa: CASSVDPSGAQNNEQFF
v_call: TRBV28; j_call: TRBJ2-1; clone_size: -; cdr3_aa: CASSYSAGNNEQFF
v_call: TRBV24-1; j_call: TRBJ2-1; clone_size: -; cdr3_aa: CATSLKTSVGNEQFF
v_call: TRBV7-7; j_call: TRBJ2-7; clone_size: -; cdr3_aa: CASSRLDGSTYEQYF
v_call: TRBV18; j_call: TRBJ2-3; clone_size: -; cdr3_aa: CASSPRLGGNTDTQYF